The rows below give T cell receptor beta chains drawn from one sample of a study of human T cells and chemical hapten exposure. MiXCR was run by TCRdb on the RACE reads, yielding one entry per CDR3 protein. This table has a few hundred thousand distinct CDR3 sequences, about 5% appearing once. Sequenced material: whole blood, taken in connection with sensitization to the hapten diphenylcyclopropenone (DPC). These receptors were collected from a woman aged 18-29 years with alopecia areata. Some clones in this sample may be carry-over from other donors' samples. Both conserved end residues are part of each CDR3. Fields, in order: clone size, J gene, V gene, D gene, CDR3 protein, CDR3 DNA. The D gene is left open where the match is weak. Rows give clone size only sometimes, using once, few, many, or a class for an expanded clone.

- | TRBJ1-2 | TRBV3-1 | - | CASSLRGSSNYGYTF | TGTGCCAGCAGCCTAAGAGGGTCATCTAACTATGGCTACACCTTC
few | TRBJ2-3 | TRBV20-1 | - | CSARDPDLRDTQYF | TGCAGTGCTAGAGATCCGGACCTCAGGGATACGCAGTATTTT
many | TRBJ1-1 | TRBV29-1 | TRBD1 | CSVESGGLDFF | TGCAGCGTTGAATCAGGGGGCTTAGATTTCTTT
few | TRBJ2-3 | TRBV6-1 | TRBD1 | CASSLTGAGRDTQYF | TGTGCCAGCAGCTTGACAGGGGCGGGGAGAGATACGCAGTATTTT
many | TRBJ1-4 | TRBV4-1 | - | CASSKAGISEKLFF | TGCGCCAGCAGCAAGGCAGGGATCTCGGAAAAACTGTTTTTT
- | TRBJ1-3 | TRBV12-3/TRBV12-4 | - | CASSLGSTGYSGNTIYF | TGTGCCAGCAGTTTAGGGTCGACAGGTTACTCTGGAAACACCATATATTTT
few | TRBJ1-1 | TRBV12-3/TRBV12-4 | - | CASRGTPNTEAFF | TGTGCCAGCAGGGGGACACCTAACACTGAAGCTTTCTTT
few | TRBJ2-2 | TRBV12-3/TRBV12-4 | - | CASRNRVPDTGELFF | TGTGCCAGCAGAAACAGGGTACCGGACACCGGGGAGCTGTTTTTT
many | TRBJ1-2 | TRBV2 | - | CASSDQPGRGYTF | TGTGCCAGCAGTGATCAGCCCGGCCGTGGCTACACCTTC
many | TRBJ2-7 | TRBV20-1 | - | CSAGTDSYEQYF | TGCAGTGCTGGGACGGACTCCTACGAGCAGTACTTC
- | TRBJ2-7 | TRBV20-1 | - | CSARVRVHEQYF | TGCAGTGCTAGAGTTAGAGTCCACGAGCAGTACTTC
many | TRBJ2-3 | TRBV12-3/TRBV12-4 | TRBD2 | CASSSDGGGAGTQYF | TGTGCCAGCAGTTCCGACGGCGGGGGGGCAGGTACGCAGTATTTT
few | TRBJ1-6 | TRBV27 | - | CASSPLNSPLHF | TGTGCCAGCAGTCCCCTTAATTCACCCCTCCACTTT
many | TRBJ1-6 | TRBV7-8 | TRBD1 | CASSAYRGPQTNSPLHF | TGTGCCAGCAGCGCCTACAGGGGGCCTCAGACTAATTCACCCCTCCACTTT
few | TRBJ1-4 | TRBV6-5 | TRBD1 | CASSPWTTGREKLFF | TGTGCCAGCAGTCCTTGGACGACAGGGCGTGAAAAACTGTTTTTT
few | TRBJ1-6 | TRBV12-3/TRBV12-4 | - | CASSSIWGYNSPLHF | TGTGCCAGCAGTTCTATCTGGGGTTATAATTCACCCCTCCACTTT
- | TRBJ1-3 | TRBV20-1 | - | CSARQVGGNTIYF | TGCAGTGCTAGACAGGTGGGAGGAAACACCATATATTTT
few | TRBJ1-6 | TRBV10-3 | TRBD1 | CAITERQGLNSPLHF | TGTGCCATCACAGAAAGACAGGGTCTAAATTCACCCCTCCACTTT
few | TRBJ2-7 | TRBV12-3/TRBV12-4 | - | CASSLAWGSYEQYF | TGTGCCAGCAGTTTAGCCTGGGGCTCCTACGAGCAGTACTTC
- | TRBJ2-1 | TRBV7-9 | - | CASSYTPLADYNEQFF | TGTGCCAGCAGCTATACTCCACTAGCAGATTACAATGAGCAGTTCTTC
many | TRBJ2-7 | TRBV4-3 | - | CASSQDFGGLTYEQYF | TGCGCCAGCAGCCAAGATTTCGGGGGGCTGACCTACGAGCAGTACTTC
many | TRBJ1-5 | TRBV7-2 | - | CASSLKGRVGGNQPQHF | TGTGCCAGCAGCTTAAAGGGCAGGGTAGGAGGGAACCAGCCCCAGCATTTT
many | TRBJ2-1 | TRBV9 | TRBD1 | CASSAQGAAYNEQFF | TGTGCCAGCAGCGCCCAGGGGGCAGCCTACAATGAGCAGTTCTTC
few | TRBJ2-3 | TRBV7-8 | TRBD1 | CASSLDRAGDTQYF | TGTGCCAGCAGCTTGGACAGGGCGGGGGATACGCAGTATTTT
- | TRBJ2-1 | TRBV7-9 | - | CASSPLEVEQFF | TGTGCCAGCAGCCCACTAGAGGTTGAGCAGTTCTTC
many | TRBJ1-2 | TRBV12-3/TRBV12-4 | - | CASSLDTNYGYTF | TGTGCCAGCAGTTTAGATACTAACTATGGCTACACCTTC
many | TRBJ2-1 | TRBV14 | - | CASSPGILGQFF | TGTGCCAGCAGCCCAGGGATCCTTGGGCAGTTCTTC
- | TRBJ1-2 | TRBV10-3 | TRBD1 | CAISPVDRDGYTF | TGTGCCATCAGTCCAGTTGACAGGGATGGCTACACCTTC
- | TRBJ1-1 | TRBV12-3/TRBV12-4 | TRBD1 | CASSFQGVNTEAFF | TGTGCCAGCAGTTTTCAGGGGGTGAACACTGAAGCTTTCTTT
few | TRBJ2-2 | TRBV6-2/TRBV6-3 | - | CASSPGSAGTGELFF | TGTGCCAGCAGTCCCGGGTCCGCGGGCACCGGGGAGCTGTTTTTT
- | TRBJ2-2 | TRBV6-2/TRBV6-3 | - | CARSHGGELFF | TGTGCCCGGTCCCATGGCGGGGAGCTGTTTTTT